Listed below are T cell receptor beta chains from one sample, sequenced in a study of blood T cell repertoires in COVID-19. The protocol was immunoSEQ multiplex PCR, while the TCRdb copy is restricted to in-frame clones and leaves out a portion. This sample has 53,000 or so clones, with around 90% found just once. The sequencing input was peripheral blood. Receptor source: a man aged 80 or over with acute or convalescent COVID-19. Both conserved end residues are part of each CDR3. Fields, in order: V gene, clone size, J gene, CDR3 protein. Size is omitted from some rows. Given values are once, few, many or a class for expanded clones.

>TRBV6-4|NA|TRBJ2-1
CASSESGTGTLNEQFF
>TRBV19|NA|TRBJ1-4
CASSMMQINEKLFF
>TRBV10-2|few|TRBJ1-4
CASRSRATNEKLFF
>TRBV5-5|NA|TRBJ2-3
CASSWTVRATDTQYF
>TRBV4-1|NA|TRBJ1-2
CASSQVGTGLPPYGYTF
>TRBV7-7|NA|TRBJ2-1
CASSLEGINYNEQFF
>TRBV2|NA|TRBJ1-4
CASSSLPTGGGEKLFF
>TRBV10-3|once|TRBJ2-7
CAISEWAGGHYEQYF
>TRBV5-1|NA|TRBJ2-1
CASSLAVAGAYNEQFF
>TRBV28|NA|TRBJ2-7
CASSFPRGSSYEQYF
>TRBV2|NA|TRBJ1-5
CASSRTAYNQPQHF
>TRBV18|once|TRBJ2-5
CASSSRGTAQETQYF
>TRBV19|NA|TRBJ1-2
CASTNLKAGSNYGYTF
>TRBV7-9|NA|TRBJ1-2
CASSLGGGYGYTF
>TRBV19|NA|TRBJ1-4
CASSNHLGQINEKLFF
>TRBV19|NA|TRBJ1-4
CASSISRVEKLFF
>TRBV19|NA|TRBJ2-1
CASSIAGQGIAYNEQFF
>TRBV27|once|TRBJ2-7
CASSLAGWSYEQYF
>TRBV27|NA|TRBJ2-3
CASSSFSGGAADTQYF
>TRBV5-6|NA|TRBJ1-1
CASSFRAGGRTEAFF
>TRBV6-5|few|TRBJ1-1
CASSFGGSGTEAFF
>TRBV28|NA|TRBJ2-7
CASSSYSGGQGRLREQYF
>TRBV7-2|NA|TRBJ1-2
CASSPSNYGYTF
>TRBV7-2|NA|TRBJ2-7
CASSLNAGGLEQYF
>TRBV18|NA|TRBJ2-5
CASSPPEDAGQETQYF
>TRBV5-1|NA|TRBJ1-1
CASSLEPTMNTEAFF
>TRBV7-9|once|TRBJ2-1
CASSHSIANEQFF
>TRBV5-4|NA|TRBJ2-5
CASSLGQPIRETQYF
>TRBV5-1|NA|TRBJ1-3
CASSLSGGVGNTIYF
>TRBV7-3|NA|TRBJ2-3
CASSLTSGGTTDTQYF
>TRBV3-1/TRBV3-2|NA|TRBJ1-1
CASRRQGVTEAFF
>TRBV3-1/TRBV3-2|NA|TRBJ2-7
CASSQVSLFYEQYF
>TRBV7-9|NA|TRBJ2-3
CASSLGRGTDTQYF
>TRBV7-9|NA|TRBJ2-1
CASSPGLAGGSYNEQFF
>TRBV11-2|NA|TRBJ2-3
CASSIGWTASTDTQYF
>TRBV27|NA|TRBJ1-6
CASSLSGTGTFPPLHF
>TRBV7-9|NA|TRBJ2-2
CASSALQGVGELFF
>TRBV30|few|TRBJ1-6
CAWRTQGVDNSPLHF
>TRBV6-1|NA|TRBJ2-3
CASSESGGADTQYF
>TRBV27|once|TRBJ2-1
CASSPNSRGLNNEQFF
>TRBV27|once|TRBJ2-7
CASSFLGQGAYEQYF
>TRBV7-8|NA|TRBJ2-7
CASSALYILAGVSYEQYF
>TRBV3-1/TRBV3-2|NA|TRBJ2-1
CASSQDGGQGINEQFF
>TRBV3-1/TRBV3-2|NA|TRBJ2-2
CASHPRGLGTGELFF
>TRBV7-3|NA|TRBJ2-1
CASSLMGDREPQFF
>TRBV5-1|NA|TRBJ1-4
CASSPNPEGVNEKLFF
>TRBV5-1|NA|TRBJ2-2
CASSYSGGPNTGELFF